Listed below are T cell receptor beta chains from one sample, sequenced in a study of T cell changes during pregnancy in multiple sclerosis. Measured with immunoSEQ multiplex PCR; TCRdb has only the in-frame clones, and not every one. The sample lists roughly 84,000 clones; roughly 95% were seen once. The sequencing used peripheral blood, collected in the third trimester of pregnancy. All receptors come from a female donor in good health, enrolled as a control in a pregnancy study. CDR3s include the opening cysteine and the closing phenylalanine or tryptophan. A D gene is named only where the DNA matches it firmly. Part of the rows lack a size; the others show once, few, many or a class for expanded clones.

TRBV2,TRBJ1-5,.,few,CASSVEGGSNQPQHF,TGTGCCAGCAGTGTGGAGGGTGGGAGCAATCAGCCCCAGCATTTT
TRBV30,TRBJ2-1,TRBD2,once,CAWRGNRLAGPYNEQFF,TGTGCCTGGAGGGGGAACCGACTAGCGGGGCCTTACAATGAGCAGTTCTTC
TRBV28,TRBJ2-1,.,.,CASSFESGLGINEQFF,TGTGCCAGCAGTTTCGAGTCAGGCCTCGGGATCAATGAGCAGTTCTTC
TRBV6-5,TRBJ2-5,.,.,CASSYIWSAAGETQYF,TGTGCCAGCAGTTACATCTGGTCCGCGGCGGGGGAGACCCAGTACTTC
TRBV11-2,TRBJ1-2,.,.,CASSPGVYYGYTF,TGTGCCAGCAGCCCAGGGGTTTACTATGGCTACACCTTC
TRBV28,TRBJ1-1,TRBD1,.,CASSPGGTAEAFF,TGTGCCAGCAGTCCAGGGGGGACTGCTGAAGCTTTCTTT
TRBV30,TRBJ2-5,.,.,CAWSGISRETQYF,TGTGCCTGGAGTGGTATCTCGAGGGAGACCCAGTACTTC
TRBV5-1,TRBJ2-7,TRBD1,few,CASSFQGQGYEQYF,TGCGCCAGCAGCTTTCAGGGACAGGGGTACGAGCAGTACTTC
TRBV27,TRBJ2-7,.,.,CASSLQISNEQYF,TGTGCCAGCAGTTTACAAATTAGCAACGAGCAGTACTTC
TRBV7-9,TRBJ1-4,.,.,CAGSLVAGTNEKLFF,TGTGCCGGCAGCTTAGTAGCGGGAACTAATGAAAAACTGTTTTTT
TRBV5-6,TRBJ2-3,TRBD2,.,CASSLVSGSTDTQYF,TGTGCCAGCAGCTTGGTTAGCGGGAGCACAGATACGCAGTATTTT
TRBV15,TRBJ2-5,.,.,CATSRQGKETQYF,TGTGCCACCAGCAGACAGGGGAAAGAGACCCAGTACTTC
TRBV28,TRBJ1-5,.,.,CASSPWTGNQPQHF,TGTGCCAGCAGCCCTTGGACAGGCAATCAGCCCCAGCATTTT
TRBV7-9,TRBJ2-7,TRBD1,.,CASRQPFWTGDYEQYF,TGTGCCAGCAGGCAACCATTTTGGACAGGGGACTACGAGCAGTACTTC
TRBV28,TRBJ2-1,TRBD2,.,CASSYGRSYNEQFF,TGTGCCAGCAGTTACGGGAGGTCCTACAATGAGCAGTTCTTC
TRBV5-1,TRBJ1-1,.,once,CASSQILGGMNTEAFF,TGCGCCAGCAGCCAAATATTGGGAGGAATGAACACTGAAGCTTTCTTT
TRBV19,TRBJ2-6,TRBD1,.,CASSPGQGAKAGANVLTF,TGTGCCAGTAGTCCAGGACAGGGAGCCAAGGCTGGGGCCAACGTCCTGACTTTC
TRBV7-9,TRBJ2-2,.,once,CASSFFGGKNTGELFF,TGTGCCAGCAGCTTTTTCGGGGGAAAGAACACCGGGGAGCTGTTTTTT
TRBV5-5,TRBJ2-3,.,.,CASSLFLAPDTQYF,TGTGCCAGCAGCTTGTTCCTAGCCCCAGATACGCAGTATTTT
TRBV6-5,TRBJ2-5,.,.,CASRKYRSQETQYF,TGTGCCAGCAGAAAATACAGGAGCCAAGAGACCCAGTACTTC
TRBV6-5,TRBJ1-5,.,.,CASSPSFVGNQPQHF,TGTGCCAGCAGTCCGTCCTTTGTAGGCAATCAGCCCCAGCATTTT
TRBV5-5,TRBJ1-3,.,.,CASSLVPGPSGNTIYF,TGTGCCAGCAGCTTGGTACCAGGGCCCTCTGGAAACACCATATATTTT
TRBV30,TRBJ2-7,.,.,CAWNNSPYEQYF,TGTGCCTGGAATAACAGCCCATACGAGCAGTACTTC
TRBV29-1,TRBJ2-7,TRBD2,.,CSVVVSGRESSYEQYF,TGCAGCGTTGTGGTTAGCGGGAGGGAAAGCTCCTACGAGCAGTACTTC
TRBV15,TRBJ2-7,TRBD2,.,CATSGGTSKYEQYF,TGTGCCACCAGCGGCGGGACTAGTAAATACGAGCAGTACTTC
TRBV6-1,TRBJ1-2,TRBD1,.,CAGRTGPSSTF,TGTGCCGGACGGACAGGACCTTCTAGCACCTTC
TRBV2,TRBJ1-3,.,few,CASSPTGNGNTIYF,TGTGCCAGCAGTCCCACAGGGAATGGAAACACCATATATTTT